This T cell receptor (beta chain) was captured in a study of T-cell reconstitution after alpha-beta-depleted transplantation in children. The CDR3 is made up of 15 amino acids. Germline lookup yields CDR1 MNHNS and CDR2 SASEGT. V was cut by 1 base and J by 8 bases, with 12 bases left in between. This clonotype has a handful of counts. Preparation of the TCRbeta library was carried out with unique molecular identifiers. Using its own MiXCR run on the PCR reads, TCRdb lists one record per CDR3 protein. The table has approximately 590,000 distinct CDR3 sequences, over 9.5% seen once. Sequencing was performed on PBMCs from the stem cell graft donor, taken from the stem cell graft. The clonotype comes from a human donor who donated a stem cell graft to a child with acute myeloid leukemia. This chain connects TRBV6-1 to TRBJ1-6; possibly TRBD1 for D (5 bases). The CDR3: CASSEDQGGYSPLHF. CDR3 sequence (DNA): TGTGCCAGCAGTGAAGATCAGGGCGGGTATTCACCCCTCCACTTT.